What follows describes a single T cell receptor (beta chain). CDR1 and CDR2 (germline): SEHNR, FQNEAQ (reference sequence). Between the trimmed V and J ends, which lost 2 bases and 2 bases, there was a span of 10 bases. The CDR3 runs to 15 residues. This entry belongs to a study of blood T cell repertoires in COVID-19. At the level of the study: Sites across the United States, Italy and Spain contributed samples from acute and convalescent COVID-19.

Per the authors' pipeline: Amplification of reference gene primers provided the estimated nucleated cell counts. TCRdb's table, derived via immunoSEQ multiplex PCR, lists solely in-frame clones and lacks some. V and J calls and clone size are as listed in that table; D and trimming were resolved from the DNA. Of 200,000 to 300,000 clones in the sample, around 83% were seen once. V and J are TRBV7-9 and TRBJ2-1; no firm D call. Sequenced input: peripheral blood. The TCR originated in an elderly man with acute or convalescent COVID-19. The CDR3 sequence: CASSLITGTYNEQFF. For the CDR3, the DNA is TGTGCCAGCAGCTTAATTACGGGTACCTACAATGAGCAGTTCTTC.